Presented here are 12 T cell receptor beta chains from one specimen sequenced in a study of T cell clonotyping in hematopoietic cell transplantation. Sequencing was performed with immunoSEQ multiplex PCR; in TCRdb, only in-frame clones are kept and a portion is missing. The table shows tens of thousands of clones, with approximately 90% occurring only once. Time point: recipient sample about 28 days before transplant, after cytoreduction. This specimen was peripheral blood mononuclear cells, taken before stem cell transplant. The receptors were sampled from a man aged 55-75 years with biphenotypic leukemia. Some clones in this sample may be carry-over from other donors' samples.

The chain joins TRBV29-1 to TRBJ1-1; no clear D gene. CDR1 and CDR2 (germline): SQVTM, ANQGSEA. This CDR3 spans 14 amino acids. V was clipped by 5 bases and J by 0 bases, with 13 bases between them. CDR3 sequence: CSVSAVVLNTEAFF. DNA of the CDR3: TGCAGCGTTTCGGCGGTTGTGCTGAACACTGAAGCTTTCTTT.

In DNA form, the CDR3 reads TGTGCCAGCGCCCTTTTCGCCGGGTCTTCCTACGAGCAGTACTTC. This sequence encodes CASALFAGSSYEQYF. This chain joins TRBV6-6 and TRBJ2-7; no reliable D call. V lost 8 bases and J 1 base, leaving 18 bases between the germline ends. The CDR3 is 15 residues long. Per the germline V gene, CDR1 is MNHNY and CDR2 is SVGAGI (reference sequence).

The chain employs TRBV29-1 and TRBJ2-3; D remains ambiguous. Trimming left V 5 bases short and J 5 bases short, with 11 bases between. CDR3 length equals 12 residues. CDR1 is SQVTM and CDR2 is ANQGSEA in the germline V gene. The CDR3 nucleotides read TGCAGCGTTTCTTACTCGGGAGATACGCAGTATTTT. It is translated as CSVSYSGDTQYF.

CDR3 amino acids: CASSLLGGTLYF. CDR3 coding DNA: TGTGCCAGCAGCCTTTTGGGGGGCACCTTGTACTTC. This sequence joins TRBV7-9 and TRBJ2-7; the D gene could be TRBD1 or TRBD2 (6 bases each). The V end lost 5 bases, the J end lost 12 bases, and 17 bases lay between the germline ends. Germline V gene lookup returns CDR1 SEHNR and CDR2 FQNEAQ (reference sequence). This CDR3 is 12 amino acids long.

This rearrangement joins TRBV4-1 to TRBJ1-5; D is ambiguous. Trimming cost V 1 base and J 6 bases, with 13 bases left between them. Germline CDR1 is MGHRA and CDR2 is YSYEKL. This CDR3 spans 15 amino acids. The CDR3 DNA sequence: TGCGCCAGCAGCCAAGTGGACCACGTGGGTCAGCCCCAGCATTTT. It is translated as CASSQVDHVGQPQHF.

This sequence joins TRBV30 and TRBJ1-2, with 7 bases matching TRBD1. This CDR3 is 15 amino acids long. Trimming cost V 5 bases and J 3 bases; bases outside gene matches: 12. The germline CDR1 and CDR2 sequences are GTSNPN and SVGIG (reference sequence). As DNA, the CDR3 is TGTGCCTGGGCCGCCCAGGGGGGCTTTTACTATGGCTACACCTTC. Its protein is CAWAAQGGFYYGYTF.

The J gene is TRBJ1-4, the V gene TRBV6-6, with 9 nucleotides matching TRBD1. Germline CDR1 and CDR2: MNHNY and SVGAGI (reference sequence). CDR3 size: 14 residues. The V and J ends lost 5 bases and 11 bases, in that order; junction bases with no gene match: 9. The CDR3, as DNA: TGTGCCAGCAGTCAACAGGGGGCGCCCCCTAAACTGTTTTTT. The encoded protein is CASSQQGAPPKLFF.

This chain joins TRBV7-6 and TRBJ1-2; D gene uncertain. CDR3 length: 13 amino acids. With 5 bases removed from V and 3 bases from J, the gap between germline ends came to 10 bases. Germline assignment: CDR1 SGHVS and CDR2 FNYEAQ. The CDR3 region is CASSPSRDYGYTF. The CDR3 nucleotides read TGTGCCAGCAGCCCTTCGAGGGACTATGGCTACACCTTC.

This rearrangement joins TRBV5-6 to TRBJ1-1, with D unclear. The V gene lost 1 base and the J gene lost 3 bases, with 13 bases spanning the gap. The CDR3 runs 15 residues. From germline, CDR1 is SGHDT and CDR2 YYEEEE. In nucleotides, the CDR3 is TGTGCCAGCAGCTTGATGAGGCGAGCTGACACTGAAGCTTTCTTT. This codes for CASSLMRRADTEAFF.

The rearrangement uses TRBV28 and TRBJ1-5; D call uncertain. Germline CDR1 is MDHEN and CDR2 is SYDVKM. V was shortened by 6 bases and J by 0 bases, with 12 bases between the two germline ends. This CDR3 has 15 amino acids. In DNA, the CDR3 is TGTGCCAGCAGGGTAGCCTCCTATAGCAATCAGCCCCAGCATTTT. Residues: CASRVASYSNQPQHF.

This rearrangement joins TRBV28 to TRBJ1-5; possibly TRBD1 for D (6 bases). Trimming removed 6 bases from V and 4 bases from J, with 16 bases in between. The germline V gene has CDR1 MDHEN and CDR2 SYDVKM. The CDR3 sequence is 15 residues long. The CDR3 DNA reads as TGTGCCAGCAGCCCTTACAGGGCCTATAATCAGCCCCAGCATTTT. It yields the protein CASSPYRAYNQPQHF.

J is TRBJ2-5 and V is TRBV27; D is unclear. In germline, CDR1 is MNHEY, CDR2 SMNVEV (reference sequence). Trimming pared 3 bases from V and 2 bases from J, leaving 13 bases between. The CDR3 has 15 residues. CDR3 DNA: TGTGCCAGCAGTTTCAGTTCCGTCGTACAAGAGACCCAGTACTTC. The encoded protein is CASSFSSVVQETQYF.